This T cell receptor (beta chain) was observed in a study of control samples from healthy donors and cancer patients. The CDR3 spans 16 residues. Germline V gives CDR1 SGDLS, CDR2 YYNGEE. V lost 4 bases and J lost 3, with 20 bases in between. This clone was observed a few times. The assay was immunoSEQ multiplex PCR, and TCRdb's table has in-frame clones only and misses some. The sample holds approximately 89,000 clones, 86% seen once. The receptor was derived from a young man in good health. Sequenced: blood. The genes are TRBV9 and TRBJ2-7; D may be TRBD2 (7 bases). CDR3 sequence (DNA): TGTGCCAGCAGCTTTGGGGGAGGGGGTAGCGTCTACGAGCAGTACTTC. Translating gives CASSFGGGGSVYEQYF.